The 25 T cell receptor beta chains reported below all come from one sample, sequenced in a study of T-cell reconstitution after alpha-beta-depleted transplantation in children. Construction of the TCRbeta library involved unique molecular identifiers. TCRdb re-called the PCR reads with MiXCR, one entry per CDR3 protein. The sample has 350,000 to 400,000 distinct CDR3 sequences, roughly 21% seen once. The sample here was PBMCs from the stem cell graft donor, taken from the stem cell graft. Source of these receptors: a human donor who donated a stem cell graft to a child with acute myeloid leukemia.

This chain joins TRBV12-5 and TRBJ2-1; 7 nucleotides agree with TRBD2. Germline CDR1 reads LGHNT; CDR2 reads FRNRAP. This CDR3 contains 16 residues. V lost 6 bases to trimming and J lost 10 bases; unmatched junction nucleotides: 18. For the CDR3, the DNA is TGTGCTAGTGGGTCGACCCGGGACTACAACTTCGGGGAGCAGTTCTTC. This gives the protein CASGSTRDYNFGEQFF. The full variable domain, in which reference TRBV12-5 and TRBJ2-1 provide the parts outside the CDR3, is DARVTQTPRHKVTEMGQEVTMRCQPILGHNTVFWYRQTMMQGLELLAYFRNRAPLDDSGMPKDRFSAEMPDATLATLKIQPSEPRDSAVYFCASGSTRDYNFGEQFFGPGTRLTVL.

This clonotype has ten or more counts. The genes are TRBV6-6 and TRBJ2-3; 8 bases map to TRBD1. With V trimmed by 10 bases and J by 6 bases, 6 bases remained unmatched. Looked up from germline, CDR1 is MNHNY and CDR2 is SVGAGI (reference sequence). The CDR3 sequence is 12 residues long. CDR3 loop: CATTGEGDTQYF. CDR3 nucleotide sequence: TGTGCCACGACAGGGGAAGGGGATACGCAGTATTTT.

A few counts support this clonotype. The rearrangement joins TRBV5-1 to TRBJ2-2; TRBD2 is a possible D gene (5 bases). The CDR3 length is 16 residues. The ends were cut back, 0 bases at V and 1 base at J, with 10 bases in the middle. Germline CDR1 SGHRS, CDR2 YFSETQ. The CDR3 protein is CASSLGRGLNTGELFF. The CDR3 nucleotides are TGCGCCAGCAGCTTGGGAAGAGGACTGAACACCGGGGAGCTGTTTTTT.

In its sample, this clonotype was seen many times. V usage is TRBV19 and J usage is TRBJ1-5; D is unclear. Trimming took 5 bases from V and 2 from J, leaving 7 bases between them. Germline CDR1 and CDR2: LNHDA and SQIVND (reference sequence). This CDR3 has 13 residues. The DNA of the CDR3 is TGTGCCAGTAGTGGTCGGGGCAATCAGCCCCAGCATTTT. Protein: CASSGRGNQPQHF.

The V call is TRBV4-1, the J call TRBJ2-7; no definite D call. The germline V gene encodes CDR1 MGHRA and CDR2 YSYEKL. This CDR3 spans 16 amino acids. The V and J ends lost 0 bases and 1 base respectively, with 13 bases between them. CDR3 DNA: TGCGCCAGCAGCCAAGATTTCGGCCGCCCTTCCTACGAGCAGTACTTC. This sequence encodes CASSQDFGRPSYEQYF.

The chain uses TRBV20-1 and TRBJ2-1, with 14 bases matching TRBD2. V was pared by 5 bases and J by 7 bases, with 10 bases of the junction left unmatched. Germline assignment: CDR1 DFQATT and CDR2 SNEGSKA (reference sequence). This CDR3 is 16 amino acids long. The CDR3 DNA reads as TGCAGTGCTGGAGCGGGACTAGCGGGAGATCCGAATGAGCAGTTCTTC. Protein: CSAGAGLAGDPNEQFF.

As regards this clonotype: Germline and junction disagree at one end, which may indicate a read error. This chain connects TRBV15 to TRBJ2-4; a possible D gene is TRBD1 (5 bases). The CDR3 runs to 13 residues. Germline V gives CDR1 LNHNV, CDR2 YYDKDF (reference sequence). CDR3 sequence: CATCRETENIQYF. DNA for the CDR3: TGTGCCACCTGCAGAGAGACAGAAAACATTCAGTACTTC.

At least ten counts were recorded for this clonotype. The chain combines TRBV20-1 with TRBJ1-2; D remains ambiguous. V shed 1 base and J shed 3 bases, with 12 bases lying between them. This CDR3 region has 14 residues. The germline CDR1 and CDR2 sequences are DFQATT and SNEGSKA (reference sequence). The CDR3 DNA is TGCAGTGCTAGAGGACGACGGGAGGACTATGGCTACACCTTC. Its protein product is CSARGRREDYGYTF.

The chain uses TRBV15 and TRBJ2-7; 7 bases align to TRBD1. The CDR3 is 15 residues long. Germline trimming cut 4 bases from V and 6 bases from J; bases unmatched to any gene: 12. CDR1 and CDR2 (germline): LNHNV, YYDKDF (reference sequence). CDR3 sequence: CATSKGALGRGEQYF. The CDR3 nucleotides read TGTGCCACCAGCAAGGGGGCGCTGGGGAGAGGCGAGCAGTACTTC. The variable domain in full, completed from reference TRBV15 and TRBJ2-7, reads DAMVIQNPRYQVTQFGKPVTLSCSQTLNHNVMYWYQQKSSQAPKLLFHYYDKDFNNEADTPDNFQSRRPNTSFCFLDIRSPGLGDTAMYLCATSKGALGRGEQYFGPGTRLTVT.

The chain's CDR3 is CASSQRDRGQSEQYF. DNA for the CDR3: TGCGCCAGCAGCCAAAGGGACAGGGGGCAGTCCGAGCAGTACTTC. The rearrangement links TRBV4-3 to TRBJ2-7; the match to TRBD1 covers 12 bases. Trimming cost V 2 bases and J 6 bases; bases outside gene matches: 5. The CDR3 is 15 residues long. CDR1 and CDR2 from the germline V gene are LGHNA and YSLEER.

The CDR3 DNA reads TGCAGTGCTAGGGAGGAAGGAGGGGACACTGAAGCTTTCTTT. Protein: CSAREEGGDTEAFF. The V and J genes are TRBV20-1 and TRBJ1-1, with a weak D call TRBD1 (5 bases). V gave up 3 bases and J gave up 3 bases, with 14 bases separating them. Germline CDR1 and CDR2: DFQATT and SNEGSKA (reference sequence). The CDR3 has 14 residues.

The V gene is TRBV6-2 or TRBV6-3, the J gene TRBJ2-4; TRBD1 or TRBD2 may be the D gene (6 bases each). V lost 6 bases, J lost 0 bases, and 18 bases lay in between. This CDR3 has 17 amino acids. Germline CDR1 is MNHEY and CDR2 is SVGEGT. For the CDR3, the DNA is TGTGCCAGCAGCCACCCCGGGCGGGACACAGCCAAAAACATTCAGTACTTC. It is translated as CASSHPGRDTAKNIQYF.

V gene TRBV24-1 combines with J gene TRBJ2-7, with D possibly matching TRBD1 (6 bases). The V gene's germline CDR1 is KGHDR and CDR2 SFDVKD. This CDR3 has 15 residues. V was shortened by 1 base and J by 3 bases, with 12 bases between the two germline ends. The CDR3 loop is CATSDFKQGFYEQYF. DNA of the CDR3: TGTGCCACCAGTGATTTTAAACAGGGATTCTACGAGCAGTACTTC.

This clonotype was detected many times. The rearrangement joins TRBV28 to TRBJ2-2; 7 bases are shared with TRBD1. This CDR3 spans 13 amino acids. J was trimmed by 4 bases and V by 7 bases; bases with no gene match: 3. CDR1 is MDHEN, CDR2 SYDVKM, per germline. This CDR3 is CASTSGGTGELFF. In DNA form, the CDR3 reads TGTGCCAGCACTTCAGGGGGCACCGGGGAGCTGTTTTTT.

The V and J genes are TRBV2 and TRBJ1-1, with TRBD1 identical over 9 bases. The germline gives CDR1 SNHLY, CDR2 FYNNEI. V shed 4 bases, J shed 6 bases, and the junction held 9 bases outside the gene matches. The CDR3 runs to 15 residues. The CDR3 nucleotides read TGTGCCAGCAGTGTGGACAGGGGATCAGAAGCTGAAGCTTTCTTT. Translation: CASSVDRGSEAEAFF.

The sample holds a few counts of this clonotype. The gene calls are TRBV12-3 or TRBV12-4 and TRBJ1-6; tentatively, D is TRBD1 (6 bases). CDR3 length: 14 residues. V dropped 7 bases and J dropped 7 bases, with 14 bases sitting between them. The CDR3 DNA follows: TGTGCCAGCAACACGGCGCAGGGGAATTCACCCCTCCACTTT. The encoded protein is CASNTAQGNSPLHF.

In this sample, this clonotype turned up a few times. The rearrangement links TRBV4-2 to TRBJ2-3, with D perhaps matching TRBD1 or TRBD2 (5 bases each). Germline assignment: CDR1 LGHNA and CDR2 YNFKEQ. V was clipped by 5 bases and J by 4 bases, with 16 bases between them. The CDR3 totals 15 residues. CDR3 nucleotides: TGTGCCAGCAGCTCGGGGATGCGAGGGGCAGATACGCAGTATTTT. Protein: CASSSGMRGADTQYF.

The J gene is TRBJ1-1, the V gene TRBV9; 11 bases fit TRBD1. CDR3 length: 16 amino acids. V trimming: 5 bases; J trimming: 1 base; junction bases outside the gene matches: 7. Per the germline V gene, CDR1 is SGDLS and CDR2 is YYNGEE. The CDR3 DNA follows: TGTGCCAGCAGAAATCCGGGACAGGGGGAGAACACTGAAGCTTTCTTT. Translation gives CASRNPGQGENTEAFF.

The chain uses TRBV5-1 and TRBJ2-3; the D gene is possibly TRBD1 (6 bases). The CDR3 spans 14 residues. Per the germline V gene, CDR1 is SGHRS and CDR2 is YFSETQ. The V end was cut by 4 bases, the J end by 2 bases, with 11 bases between. The CDR3, as DNA: TGCGCCAGCAGCCAAGACAGGTTCACAGATACGCAGTATTTT. It is translated as CASSQDRFTDTQYF.

This clonotype showed up just once. V is TRBV5-5 and J is TRBJ2-5; 13 bases are shared with TRBD2. Germline CDR1 reads SGHKS; CDR2 reads YYEKEE (reference sequence). CDR3 length: 15 residues. Trimming took 3 bases from V and 5 from J; bases not matched to a gene: 4. In nucleotides, the CDR3 is TGTGCCAGCAGCTGGGGACTAGCGGGGTGGGAGACCCAGTACTTC. This codes for CASSWGLAGWETQYF. The variable domain in full, with the rest retrieved from reference TRBV5-5 and TRBJ2-5, is DAGVTQSPTHLIKTRGQQVTLRCSPISGHKSVSWYQQVLGQGPQFIFQYYEKEERGRGNFPDRFSARQFPNYSSELNVNALLLGDSALYLCASSWGLAGWETQYFGPGTRLLVL.

The V gene is TRBV4-1, the J gene TRBJ1-1, with TRBD1 matching over 9 bases. Germline lookup yields CDR1 MGHRA and CDR2 YSYEKL. Trimming took 1 base from V and 9 from J; bases not matched to a gene: 9. This CDR3 has 15 residues. CDR3: CASSQVLRDRVKAFF. The DNA of the CDR3 is TGCGCCAGCAGCCAAGTTTTAAGGGACAGGGTGAAAGCTTTCTTT.

This chain uses TRBV7-6 with TRBJ2-1, with D tentatively TRBD2 (5 bases). This CDR3 comprises 14 residues. V lost 7 bases and J lost 8, with 18 bases in between. Germline V gene sequence: CDR1 SGHVS, CDR2 FNYEAQ. The CDR3 here is CASTPSEAVYEQFF. The CDR3 nucleotides are TGTGCCAGCACCCCCTCGGAAGCGGTCTATGAGCAGTTCTTC.

This clonotype was seen a handful of times. The rearrangement uses TRBV24-1 and TRBJ2-1, with 11 bases that match TRBD2. This CDR3 has 18 residues. Germline V gene sequence: CDR1 KGHDR, CDR2 SFDVKD. Germline trimming cut 3 bases from V and 4 bases from J; bases unmatched to any gene: 10. In DNA form, the CDR3 reads TGTGCCACCAGTGATACTAGCGGGAGCGGGGATCTTTACAATGAGCAGTTCTTC. Translation: CATSDTSGSGDLYNEQFF.

The sample holds a few counts of this clonotype. This rearrangement joins TRBV12-3 or TRBV12-4 to TRBJ2-2; 8 bases line up with TRBD2. Germline trimming cut 5 bases from V and 4 bases from J; bases unmatched to any gene: 6. The CDR3 length is 15 residues. CDR3 coding DNA: TGTGCCAGCAGTGTAGTAGCGGGAATCACCGGGGAGCTGTTTTTT. Translation gives CASSVVAGITGELFF.

This clonotype occurred once. V and J are TRBV6-2 or TRBV6-3 and TRBJ2-7; possibly TRBD2 for D (6 bases). Germline assignment: CDR1 MNHEY and CDR2 SVGEGT. The CDR3 runs to 12 residues. Trimming pared 7 bases from V and 5 bases from J, leaving 12 bases between. In nucleotides, the CDR3 is TGTGCCAGCACTAACCCGGGAGACGAGCAGTACTTC. Residues: CASTNPGDEQYF.